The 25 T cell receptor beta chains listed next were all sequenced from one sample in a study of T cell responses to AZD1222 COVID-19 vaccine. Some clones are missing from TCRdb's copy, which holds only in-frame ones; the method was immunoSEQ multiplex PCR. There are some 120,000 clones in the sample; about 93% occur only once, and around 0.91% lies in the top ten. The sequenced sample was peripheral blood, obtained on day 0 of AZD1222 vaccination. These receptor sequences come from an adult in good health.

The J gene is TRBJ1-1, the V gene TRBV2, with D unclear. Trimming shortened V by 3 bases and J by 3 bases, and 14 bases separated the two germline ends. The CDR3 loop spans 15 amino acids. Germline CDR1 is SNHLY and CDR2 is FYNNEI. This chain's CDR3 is CASSDKSRSDTEAFF. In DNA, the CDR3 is TGTGCCAGCAGTGATAAGTCCCGTAGCGACACTGAAGCTTTCTTT.

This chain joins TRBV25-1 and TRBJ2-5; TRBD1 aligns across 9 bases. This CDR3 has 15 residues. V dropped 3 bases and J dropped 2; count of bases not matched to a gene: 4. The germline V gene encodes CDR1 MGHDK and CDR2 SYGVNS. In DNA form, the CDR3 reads TGTGCCAGCAGTGACGCGGACAGGGGACAAGAGACCCAGTACTTC. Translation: CASSDADRGQETQYF.

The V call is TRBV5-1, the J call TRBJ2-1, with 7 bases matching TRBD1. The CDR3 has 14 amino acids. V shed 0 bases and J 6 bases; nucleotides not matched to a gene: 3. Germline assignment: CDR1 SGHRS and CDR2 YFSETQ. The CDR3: CASSLGDSSNEQFF. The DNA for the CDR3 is TGCGCCAGCAGCTTGGGGGACAGCTCCAATGAGCAGTTCTTC.

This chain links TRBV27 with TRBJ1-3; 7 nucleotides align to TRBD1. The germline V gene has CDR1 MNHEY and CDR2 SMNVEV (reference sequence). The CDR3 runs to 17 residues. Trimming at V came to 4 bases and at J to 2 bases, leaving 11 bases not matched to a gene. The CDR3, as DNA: TGTGCCAGCAGTTCCCTCCAGAGGGGGCGGGCTGGAAACACCATATATTTT. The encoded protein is CASSSLQRGRAGNTIYF.

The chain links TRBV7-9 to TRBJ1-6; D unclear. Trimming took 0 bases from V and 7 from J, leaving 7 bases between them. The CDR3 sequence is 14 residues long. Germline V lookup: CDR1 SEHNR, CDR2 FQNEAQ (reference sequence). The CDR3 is CASSLAGRNSPLHF. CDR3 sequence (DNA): TGTGCCAGCAGCTTAGCGGGGAGGAATTCACCCCTCCACTTT.

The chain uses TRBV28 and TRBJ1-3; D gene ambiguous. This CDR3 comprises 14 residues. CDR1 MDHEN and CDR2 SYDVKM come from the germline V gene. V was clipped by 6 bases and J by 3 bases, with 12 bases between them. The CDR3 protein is CASSPAGLGNTIYF. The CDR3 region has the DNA TGTGCCAGCAGCCCCGCCGGGCTTGGAAACACCATATATTTT.

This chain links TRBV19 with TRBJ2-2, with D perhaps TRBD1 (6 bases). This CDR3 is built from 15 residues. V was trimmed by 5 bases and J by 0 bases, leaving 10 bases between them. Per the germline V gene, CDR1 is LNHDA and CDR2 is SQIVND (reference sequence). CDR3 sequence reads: CASSPGTPNTGELFF. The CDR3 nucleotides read TGTGCCAGTAGTCCCGGGACACCGAACACCGGGGAGCTGTTTTTT. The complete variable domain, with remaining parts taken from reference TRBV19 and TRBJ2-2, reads DGGITQSPKYLFRKEGQNVTLSCEQNLNHDAMYWYRQDPGQGLRLIYYSQIVNDFQKGDIAEGYSVSREKKESFPLTVTSAQKNPTAFYLCASSPGTPNTGELFFGEGSRLTVL.

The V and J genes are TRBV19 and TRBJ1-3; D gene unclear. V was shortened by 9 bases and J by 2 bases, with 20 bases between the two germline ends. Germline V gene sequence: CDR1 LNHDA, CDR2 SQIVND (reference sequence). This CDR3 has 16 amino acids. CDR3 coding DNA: TGTGCCAGCGCGCGGCCGGGGAGAAGGACTGGAAACACCATATATTTT. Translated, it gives CASARPGRRTGNTIYF.

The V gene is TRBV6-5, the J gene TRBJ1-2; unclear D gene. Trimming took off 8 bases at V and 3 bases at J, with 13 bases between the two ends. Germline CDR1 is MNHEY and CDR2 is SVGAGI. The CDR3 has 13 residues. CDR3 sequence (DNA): TGTGCCAGCGGGCGGGCCGAAGACTATGGCTACACCTTC. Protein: CASGRAEDYGYTF.

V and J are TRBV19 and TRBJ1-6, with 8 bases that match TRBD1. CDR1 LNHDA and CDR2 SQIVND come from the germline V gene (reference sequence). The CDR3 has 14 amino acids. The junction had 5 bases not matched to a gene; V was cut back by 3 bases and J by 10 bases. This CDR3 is CASSISGQDSPLHF. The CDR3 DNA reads TGTGCCAGTAGTATCTCGGGACAGGACTCACCCCTCCACTTT.

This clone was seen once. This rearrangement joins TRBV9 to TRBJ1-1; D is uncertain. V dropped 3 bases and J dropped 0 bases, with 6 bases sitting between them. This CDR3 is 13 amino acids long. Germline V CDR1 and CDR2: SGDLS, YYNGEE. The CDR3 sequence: CASSANMNTEAFF. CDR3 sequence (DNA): TGTGCCAGCAGCGCAAATATGAACACTGAAGCTTTCTTT.

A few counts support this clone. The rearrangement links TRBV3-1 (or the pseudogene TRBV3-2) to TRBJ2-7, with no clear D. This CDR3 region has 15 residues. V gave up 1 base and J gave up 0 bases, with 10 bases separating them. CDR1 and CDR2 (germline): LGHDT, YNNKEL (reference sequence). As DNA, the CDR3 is TGTGCCAGCAGCCAAGGCAGTAGTTACTCCTACGAGCAGTACTTC. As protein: CASSQGSSYSYEQYF.

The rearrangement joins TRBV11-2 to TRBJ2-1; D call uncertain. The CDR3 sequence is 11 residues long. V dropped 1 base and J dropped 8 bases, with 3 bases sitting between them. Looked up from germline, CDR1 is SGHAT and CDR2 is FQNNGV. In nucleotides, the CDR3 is TGTGCCAGCAGCTTAGGCCATGAGCAGTTCTTC. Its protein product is CASSLGHEQFF.

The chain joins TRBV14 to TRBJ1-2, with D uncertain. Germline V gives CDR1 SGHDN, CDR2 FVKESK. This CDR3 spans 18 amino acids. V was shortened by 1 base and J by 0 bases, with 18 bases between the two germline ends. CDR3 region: CASSQGIRAYQANYGYTF. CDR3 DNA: TGTGCCAGCAGCCAAGGTATCCGGGCCTATCAAGCTAACTATGGCTACACCTTC.

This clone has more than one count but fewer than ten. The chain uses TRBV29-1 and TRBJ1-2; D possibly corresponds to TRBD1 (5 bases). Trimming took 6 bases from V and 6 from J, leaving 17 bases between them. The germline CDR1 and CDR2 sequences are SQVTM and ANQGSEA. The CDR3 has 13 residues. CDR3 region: CSVQGSGVNGYTF. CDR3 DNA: TGCAGCGTCCAAGGGTCGGGGGTAAATGGCTACACCTTC.

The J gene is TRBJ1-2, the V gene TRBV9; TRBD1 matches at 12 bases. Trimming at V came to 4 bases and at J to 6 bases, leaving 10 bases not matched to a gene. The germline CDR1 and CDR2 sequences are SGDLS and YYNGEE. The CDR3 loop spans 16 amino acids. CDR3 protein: CASSPTGTGGANGYTF. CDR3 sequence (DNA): TGTGCCAGCAGCCCAACCGGGACAGGGGGCGCGAATGGCTACACCTTC.

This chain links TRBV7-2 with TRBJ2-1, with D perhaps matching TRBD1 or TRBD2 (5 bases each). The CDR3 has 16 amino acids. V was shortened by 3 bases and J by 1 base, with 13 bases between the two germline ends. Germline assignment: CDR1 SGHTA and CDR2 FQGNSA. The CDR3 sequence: CASSLFWDQSYNEQFF. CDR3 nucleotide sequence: TGTGCCAGCAGCTTGTTTTGGGACCAGTCCTACAATGAGCAGTTCTTC.

CDR3: CASSQGTGDVYGYTF. The CDR3 nucleotides are TGTGCCAGCAGCCAAGGGACAGGGGACGTCTATGGCTACACCTTC. V is TRBV7-2 and J is TRBJ1-2, with TRBD1 matching 10 bases. V lost 5 bases, J lost 4 bases, and 7 bases stayed unmatched. The CDR3 spans 15 residues. Germline assignment: CDR1 SGHTA and CDR2 FQGNSA.

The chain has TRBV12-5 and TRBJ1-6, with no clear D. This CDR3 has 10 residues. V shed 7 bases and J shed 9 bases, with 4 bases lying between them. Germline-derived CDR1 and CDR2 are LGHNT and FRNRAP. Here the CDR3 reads CASATSPLHF. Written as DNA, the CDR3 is TGTGCTAGTGCGACTTCACCCCTCCACTTT. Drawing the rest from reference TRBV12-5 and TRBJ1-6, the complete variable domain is DARVTQTPRHKVTEMGQEVTMRCQPILGHNTVFWYRQTMMQGLELLAYFRNRAPLDDSGMPKDRFSAEMPDATLATLKIQPSEPRDSAVYFCASATSPLHFGNGTRLTVT.

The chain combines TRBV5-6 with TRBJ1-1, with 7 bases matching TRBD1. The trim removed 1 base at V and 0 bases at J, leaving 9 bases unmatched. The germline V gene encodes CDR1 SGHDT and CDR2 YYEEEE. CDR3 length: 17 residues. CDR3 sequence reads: CASSLMTGRLMNTEAFF. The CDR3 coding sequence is TGTGCCAGCAGCTTGATGACAGGGCGCCTAATGAACACTGAAGCTTTCTTT.

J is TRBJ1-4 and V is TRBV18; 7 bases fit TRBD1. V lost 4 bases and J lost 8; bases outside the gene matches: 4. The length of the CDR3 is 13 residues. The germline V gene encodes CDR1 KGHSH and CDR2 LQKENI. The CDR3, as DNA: TGTGCCAGCTCACAGGGGGCGGACGAAAAACTGTTTTTT. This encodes CASSQGADEKLFF.

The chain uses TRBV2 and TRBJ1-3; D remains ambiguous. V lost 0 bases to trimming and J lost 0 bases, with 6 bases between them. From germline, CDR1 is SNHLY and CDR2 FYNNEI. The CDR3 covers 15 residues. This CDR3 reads CASSEAPRSGNTIYF. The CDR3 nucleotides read TGTGCCAGCAGTGAAGCGCCACGCTCTGGAAACACCATATATTTT. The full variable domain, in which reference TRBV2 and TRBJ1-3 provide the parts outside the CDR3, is EPEVTQTPSHQVTQMGQEVILRCVPISNHLYFYWYRQILGQKVEFLVSFYNNEISEKSEIFDDQFSVERPDGSNFTLKIRSTKLEDSAMYFCASSEAPRSGNTIYFGEGSWLTVV.

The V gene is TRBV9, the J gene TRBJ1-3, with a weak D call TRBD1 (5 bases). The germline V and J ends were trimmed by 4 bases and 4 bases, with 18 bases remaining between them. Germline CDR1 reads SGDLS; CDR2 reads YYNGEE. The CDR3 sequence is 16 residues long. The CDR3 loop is CASSSPRGEIGNTIYF. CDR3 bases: TGTGCCAGCAGCTCACCACGGGGCGAAATAGGAAACACCATATATTTT.

The CDR3 nucleotides read TGTGCCAGCATCTCGACAGGGAGAGGGAGGCAGCCCCAGCATTTT. Its protein is CASISTGRGRQPQHF. The chain is built from TRBV6-6 and TRBJ1-5, with 7 positions matching TRBD1. CDR3 length: 15 residues. The V and J ends lost 7 bases and 7 bases, in that order; junction bases with no gene match: 13. Germline values: CDR1 MNHNY, CDR2 SVGAGI (reference sequence).

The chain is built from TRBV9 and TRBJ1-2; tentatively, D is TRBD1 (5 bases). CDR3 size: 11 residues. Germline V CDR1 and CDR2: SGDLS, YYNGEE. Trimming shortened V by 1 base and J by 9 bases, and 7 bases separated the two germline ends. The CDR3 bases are TGTGCCAGCAGCGTACAGGGTCGCTACACCTTC. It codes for CASSVQGRYTF.